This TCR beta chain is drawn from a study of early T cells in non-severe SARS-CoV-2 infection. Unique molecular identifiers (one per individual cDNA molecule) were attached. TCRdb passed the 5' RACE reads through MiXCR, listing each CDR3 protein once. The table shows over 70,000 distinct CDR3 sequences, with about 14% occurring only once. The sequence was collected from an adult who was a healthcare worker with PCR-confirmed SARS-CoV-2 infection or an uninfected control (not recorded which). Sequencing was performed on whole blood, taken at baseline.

The CDR3 here is CAWSVSDEQFF. The CDR3 DNA sequence: TGTGCCTGGAGTGTAAGTGATGAGCAGTTCTTC. J is TRBJ2-1 and V is TRBV30, with D uncertain. This CDR3 contains 11 residues. V lost 0 bases and J 8 bases, leaving 5 bases between the germline ends. Germline CDR1 reads GTSNPN; CDR2 reads SVGIG (reference sequence). The full variable domain, its missing parts supplied by reference TRBV30 and TRBJ2-1, is SQTIHQWPATLVQPVGSPLSLECTVEGTSNPNLYWYRQAAGRGLQLLFYSVGIGQISSEVPQNLSASRPQDRQFILSSKKLLLSDSGFYLCAWSVSDEQFFGPGTRLTVL.